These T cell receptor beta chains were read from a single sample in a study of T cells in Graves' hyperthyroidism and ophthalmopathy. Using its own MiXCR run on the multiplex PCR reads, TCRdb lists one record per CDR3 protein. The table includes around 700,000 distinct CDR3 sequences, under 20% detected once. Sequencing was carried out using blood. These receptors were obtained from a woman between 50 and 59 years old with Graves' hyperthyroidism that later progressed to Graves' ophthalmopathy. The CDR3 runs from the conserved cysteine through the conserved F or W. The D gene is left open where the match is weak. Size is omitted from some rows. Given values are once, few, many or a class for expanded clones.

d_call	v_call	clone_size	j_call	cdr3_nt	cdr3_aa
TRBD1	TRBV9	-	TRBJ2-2	TGTGCCAGCAGCCCCTGGACAGGGGCGGACACCGGGGAGCTGTTTTTT	CASSPWTGADTGELFF
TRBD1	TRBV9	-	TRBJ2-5	TGTGCCAGCAGCGTAGGACTAAGGGGGCCGGAAAAGACCCAGTACTTC	CASSVGLRGPEKTQYF
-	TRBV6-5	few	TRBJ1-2	TGTGCCAGCGGCTACAGCTATGGCTACACCTTC	CASGYSYGYTF
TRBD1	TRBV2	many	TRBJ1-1	TGTACGACGCTTCAGGGGGCCGGGACTGAAGCTTTCTTT	CTTLQGAGTEAFF
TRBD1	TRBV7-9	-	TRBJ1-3	TGTGCCAGCAGCAGAGAAGGAGGACAGGGCGGAAACACCATATATTTT	CASSREGGQGGNTIYF
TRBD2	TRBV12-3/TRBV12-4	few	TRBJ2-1	TGTGCCAGCAGCTACGGGGGGAACCAGAATGAGCAGTTCTTC	CASSYGGNQNEQFF
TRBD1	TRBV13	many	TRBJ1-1	TGTGCCAGCAGCCCCGGACAGGGTACAGTTCACACTGAAGCTTTCTTT	CASSPGQGTVHTEAFF
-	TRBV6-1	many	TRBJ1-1	TGTGCCAGCAGTACGACGGTTTACTACACTGAAGCTTTCTTT	CASSTTVYYTEAFF
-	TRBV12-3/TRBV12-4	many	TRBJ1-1	TGTGCCAGCAGTTTAGGAATGGACGGGAACACTGAAGCTTTCTTT	CASSLGMDGNTEAFF
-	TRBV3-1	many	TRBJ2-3	TGTGCCAGCAGCCAAGGTTTCCCAGATACGCAGTATTTT	CASSQGFPDTQYF
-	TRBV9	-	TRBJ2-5	TGTGCCAGCAGCGTAGGCCCTGAAGGGGAGACCCAGTACTTC	CASSVGPEGETQYF
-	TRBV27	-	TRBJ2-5	TGTGCCAGCAGTTCTTTGCCAACCCAAGAGACCCAGTACTTC	CASSSLPTQETQYF
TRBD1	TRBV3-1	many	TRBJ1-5	TGTGCCAGCAGCCAAGAGGGGGGACAGCTTAGCAATCAGCCCCAGCATTTT	CASSQEGGQLSNQPQHF
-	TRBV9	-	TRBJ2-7	TGTGCCAGCAGCGCCGGGACCGAGGCCTACGAGCAGTACTTC	CASSAGTEAYEQYF
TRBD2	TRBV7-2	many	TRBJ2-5	TGTGCCAGCAGCTTAGAGGGGAGCGGGGGGGTCCCCGGGACCCAGTACTTC	CASSLEGSGGVPGTQYF
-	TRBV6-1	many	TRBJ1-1	TGTGCCAGCAGTGATATCCCAGTAAACACTGAAGCTTTCTTT	CASSDIPVNTEAFF
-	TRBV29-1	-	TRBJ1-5	TGCAGCGTTGGAGGGATGGGGCAGCCCCAGCATTTT	CSVGGMGQPQHF
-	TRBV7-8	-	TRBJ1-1	TGTGCCAGCAACACGAGGCTCAACACTGAAGCTTTCTTT	CASNTRLNTEAFF
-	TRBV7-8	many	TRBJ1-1	TGTGCCAGCAGCTTACAGTGGAACACTGAAGCTTTCTTT	CASSLQWNTEAFF
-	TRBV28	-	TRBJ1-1	TGTGCCAGCAGTCCGTCAGGGGCTGGGGACACTGAAGCTTTCTTT	CASSPSGAGDTEAFF
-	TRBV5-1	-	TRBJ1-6	TGCGCCAGCACTCAAGAGACCGCCGTTAATTCACCCCTCCACTTT	CASTQETAVNSPLHF
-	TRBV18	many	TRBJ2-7	TGTGCCAGCTCCCCCTTGAGGGGCGAAGAGCAGTACTTC	CASSPLRGEEQYF
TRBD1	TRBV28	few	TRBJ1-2	TGTGCCAGCAGTTCCGGACAGGGGAAAGTAGGGCGCTATGGCTACACCTTC	CASSSGQGKVGRYGYTF
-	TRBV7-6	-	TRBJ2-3	TGTGCCAGCAGGACCCTACTCACAGATACGCAGTATTTT	CASRTLLTDTQYF
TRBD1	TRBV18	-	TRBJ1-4	TGTGCCAGCTCTGCCGGCGGGACAGAGAATGAAAAACTGTTTTTT	CASSAGGTENEKLFF
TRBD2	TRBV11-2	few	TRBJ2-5	TGTGCCAGCAGCTTAATTGGGGCTAGCGGGGGGGGGTACCAAGAGACCCAGTACTTC	CASSLIGASGGGYQETQYF
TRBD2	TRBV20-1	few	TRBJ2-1	TGCAGTGCTATGGGACTAGCGGGAGGTTCCTACAATGAGCAGTTCTTC	CSAMGLAGGSYNEQFF
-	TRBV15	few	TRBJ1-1	TGTGCCACCAGCAGAGGGGACACTGAAGCTTTCTTT	CATSRGDTEAFF
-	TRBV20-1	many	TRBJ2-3	TGCAGTGCTAGAGATTCTGGACCCCACAGCACAGATACGCAGTATTTT	CSARDSGPHSTDTQYF
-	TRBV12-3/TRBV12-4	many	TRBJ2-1	TGTGCCAGCAGCTCAGACAGAAACAATGAGCAGTTCTTC	CASSSDRNNEQFF